These 16 T cell receptor beta chains came from one sample sequenced in a study of blood T cell repertoires in COVID-19. Libraries were prepared by immunoSEQ multiplex PCR; TCRdb keeps only in-frame clonotypes and omits some of them. This table has about 170,000 clones, 79% appearing once. Input material: PBMCs or T cells enriched from blood (not recorded which). Receptor source: a woman aged 65 to 85 in a cohort exposed to, infected with or recovered from COVID-19 (not recorded which).

The chain carries TRBV10-1 and TRBJ2-1, with 14 bases aligning to TRBD2. CDR1 is WNHNN and CDR2 is SYGVQD in the germline V gene (reference sequence). The CDR3 loop spans 17 amino acids. J gave up 7 bases and V 0 bases, and 5 bases lay outside the gene matches. The CDR3 nucleotides read TGCGCCAGCAGTGAGTCGGGGACTAGCGGGAGTGGAAATGAGCAGTTCTTC. It specifies CASSESGTSGSGNEQFF.

The V gene is TRBV4-1, the J gene TRBJ2-7, with 10 bases matching TRBD2. In germline, CDR1 is MGHRA, CDR2 YSYEKL. V lost 3 bases, J lost 7 bases, and 6 bases stayed unmatched. The CDR3 has 14 amino acids. CDR3 amino acids: CASSHGTSVGEQYF. CDR3 DNA sequence: TGCGCCAGCAGCCATGGGACTAGCGTGGGGGAGCAGTACTTC.

Of note for this clone: Other nucleotide sequences from this sample produce the same CDR3. This rearrangement joins TRBV28 to TRBJ2-7; 7 positions match TRBD1. CDR1 and CDR2 from the germline V gene are MDHEN and SYDVKM. CDR3 length: 14 amino acids. V was clipped by 4 bases and J by 0 bases; unmatched bases: 3. This chain's CDR3 is CASSSGQSSYEQYF. The CDR3 DNA is TGTGCCAGCAGTTCGGGACAGAGCTCCTACGAGCAGTACTTC.

This chain links TRBV28 with TRBJ1-2; no firm D call. Germline V CDR1 and CDR2: MDHEN, SYDVKM. CDR3 length: 12 amino acids. The V end was cut by 8 bases, the J end by 4 bases, with 11 bases between. The CDR3 DNA sequence: TGTGCCAGCGTCACGGGGTCCTATGGCTACACCTTC. Its protein is CASVTGSYGYTF.

The rearrangement links TRBV6-1 to TRBJ2-5, with a weak D call TRBD2 (6 bases). This CDR3 region has 16 residues. Per the germline V gene, CDR1 is MNHNS and CDR2 is SASEGT. Trimming left V 1 base short and J 0 bases short, with 12 bases between. The CDR3 region has the DNA TGTGCCAGCAGTGAAGGGGGCAGCGGGTACCAAGAGACCCAGTACTTC. This sequence encodes CASSEGGSGYQETQYF.

The chain links TRBV28 to TRBJ2-7; tentatively, D is TRBD1 (6 bases). The V end lost 6 bases, the J end lost 3 bases, and 15 bases lay between the germline ends. The V gene's germline CDR1 is MDHEN and CDR2 SYDVKM. The CDR3 contains 14 residues. DNA for the CDR3: TGTGCCAGCAGGATGTACAGGGAATACTACGAGCAGTACTTC. As protein: CASRMYREYYEQYF.

The table lists this clone with a few counts. The rearrangement links TRBV10-3 to TRBJ2-1, with 12 bases fitting TRBD2. After removal of 5 bases from V and 4 bases from J, the junction contained 12 bases not matched to a gene. Germline V gene data show CDR1 as ENHRY and CDR2 as SYGVKD. This CDR3 has 18 residues. Here the CDR3 reads CAISTTSGGRKAYNEQFF. CDR3 DNA sequence: TGTGCCATCAGTACGACTAGCGGGGGACGGAAAGCTTACAATGAGCAGTTCTTC.

The genes are TRBV11-3 and TRBJ2-1; D gene uncertain. CDR1 SGHNT and CDR2 YENEEA come from the germline V gene. Trimming took off 8 bases at V and 14 bases at J, with 16 bases between the two ends. This CDR3 spans 11 amino acids. CDR3 protein: CASGIEAVKFF. The CDR3 DNA reads TGTGCCAGCGGAATAGAGGCTGTGAAGTTCTTC.

The chain links TRBV5-5 to TRBJ1-2, with TRBD1 identical over 7 bases. CDR3 size: 15 residues. After removal of 1 base from V and 7 bases from J, the junction contained 10 bases not matched to a gene. CDR1 is SGHKS and CDR2 is YYEKEE in the germline V gene (reference sequence). The DNA for the CDR3 is TGTGCCAGCAGCTTGAGGACAGGTCGTTACATTGGCTACACCTTC. Encoded protein: CASSLRTGRYIGYTF.

The count of this clone is one. The rearrangement links TRBV12-5 to TRBJ2-2; 11 bases agree with TRBD2. Trimming took 8 bases from V and 3 from J; bases not matched to a gene: 2. Germline assignment: CDR1 LGHNT and CDR2 FRNRAP. This CDR3 is built from 14 residues. The CDR3 loop is CASRTSGYTGELFF. CDR3 coding DNA: TGTGCTAGTAGGACTAGCGGGTACACCGGGGAGCTGTTTTTT.

In this sample, this clone turned up a few times. The chain has TRBV18 and TRBJ1-2; no reliable D call. Germline CDR1 and CDR2: KGHSH and LQKENI. With 4 bases removed from V and 2 bases from J, the gap between germline ends came to 17 bases. The CDR3 consists of 16 residues. CDR3 amino acids: CASSLSTSRENYGYTF. CDR3 nucleotide sequence: TGTGCCAGCTCACTCTCCACCAGTCGGGAGAACTATGGCTACACCTTC.

The chain joins TRBV18 to TRBJ2-1; 7 bases agree with TRBD2. Germline CDR1 and CDR2: KGHSH and LQKENI. The CDR3 is 15 residues long. V shed 2 bases and J 6 bases; nucleotides not matched to a gene: 7. The CDR3 reads CASSPVGGSGNEQFF. The CDR3 DNA reads TGTGCCAGCTCACCAGTGGGCGGGAGTGGCAATGAGCAGTTCTTC.

This clone was counted between two and nine times. The gene calls are TRBV2 and TRBJ1-2, with D possibly matching TRBD1 (6 bases). Trimming took 8 bases from V and 9 from J, leaving 16 bases between them. The CDR3 runs 12 residues. CDR1 is SNHLY and CDR2 is FYNNEI in the germline V gene. This chain's CDR3 is CASHTGSWSYTF. CDR3 nucleotide sequence: TGTGCCAGCCATACAGGGTCCTGGAGCTACACCTTC.

Comments on this clone: One end of the junction fails to match germline, which may point to a read error. The V gene is TRBV10-3, the J gene TRBJ2-7; 7 bases are shared with TRBD1. The germline CDR1 and CDR2 sequences are ENHRY and SYGVKD. The CDR3 contains 13 residues. DNA for the CDR3: TGTGCCTTCAGCACAGGGGAATCTTCCGAGCAGTACTTC. Encoded protein: CAFSTGESSEQYF.

This rearrangement joins TRBV30 to TRBJ1-5; D is unclear. The germline gives CDR1 GTSNPN, CDR2 SVGIG (reference sequence). This CDR3 comprises 13 residues. Trimming took off 1 base at V and 5 bases at J, with 9 bases between the two ends. The DNA for the CDR3 is TGTGCCTGGAGTGACGGGATGTATCAGCCCCAGCATTTT. It encodes CAWSDGMYQPQHF.

This chain uses TRBV6-5 with TRBJ2-7, with 8 bases identical to TRBD1. Per germline, CDR1 MNHEY and CDR2 SVGAGI. The CDR3 runs to 14 residues. Trimming cost V 6 bases and J 4 bases; bases outside gene matches: 8. CDR3 protein: CASSQDRAGYEQYF. The CDR3 DNA is TGTGCCAGCAGCCAGGACAGGGCGGGGTACGAGCAGTACTTC.